The next 13 T cell receptor beta chains were all read from a single sample in a study of blood T cell repertoires in COVID-19. The protocol was immunoSEQ multiplex PCR, while the TCRdb copy is restricted to in-frame clones and leaves out a portion. The sample lists about 230,000 clones; 84% were seen once. Sequencing used peripheral blood. Receptors originate from a man aged 35-49 years who had recovered from COVID-19.

V and J are TRBV9 and TRBJ1-4; D perhaps matches TRBD1 (5 bases). V lost 0 bases to trimming and J lost 7 bases, with 10 bases between them. This CDR3 is built from 14 residues. Germline V gives CDR1 SGDLS, CDR2 YYNGEE. CDR3 DNA sequence: TGTGCCAGCAGCGTAGGGGGGGTTGGTGAAAAACTGTTTTTT. Translating it yields CASSVGGVGEKLFF.

The chain uses TRBV27 and TRBJ2-3, with TRBD2 matching over 9 bases. The ends lost 6 bases at V and 3 bases at J; junction bases unmatched: 4. This CDR3 has 14 amino acids. From germline, CDR1 is MNHEY and CDR2 SMNVEV (reference sequence). CDR3 coding DNA: TGTGCCAGCAGACTAGCGGGTCTAACAGATACGCAGTATTTT. Protein: CASRLAGLTDTQYF.

The chain is built from TRBV11-3 and TRBJ2-5; D call uncertain. The length of the CDR3 is 13 residues. Between the trimmed V and J ends, which lost 2 bases and 4 bases, there was a span of 8 bases. CDR1 and CDR2 from the germline V gene are SGHNT and YENEEA. DNA of the CDR3: TGTGCCAGCAGCTTATACAGAACAGAGACCCAGTACTTC. Protein sequence: CASSLYRTETQYF.

The chain carries TRBV30 and TRBJ1-1; no definite D call. The V gene lost 2 bases and the J gene lost 8 bases, with 9 bases spanning the gap. Germline CDR1 GTSNPN, CDR2 SVGIG (reference sequence). This CDR3 is built from 11 residues. CDR3 sequence (DNA): TGTGCCTGGAGTTCGGGGATCGAAGCTTTCTTT. The encoded protein is CAWSSGIEAFF.

This chain uses TRBV4-1 with TRBJ1-2; D uncertain. In germline, CDR1 is MGHRA, CDR2 YSYEKL. This CDR3 has 16 residues. V was trimmed by 1 base and J by 0 bases, leaving 12 bases between them. CDR3 DNA: TGCGCCAGCAGCCAAGGGCCCGCTACTACTAACTATGGCTACACCTTC. Its protein is CASSQGPATTNYGYTF.

This chain connects TRBV2 to TRBJ2-1; 11 bases line up with TRBD2. The CDR3 is 16 residues long. Germline V lookup: CDR1 SNHLY, CDR2 FYNNEI. J gave up 4 bases and V 1 base, and 3 bases lay outside the gene matches. The CDR3 nucleotides read TGTGCCAGCAGTGAAGTATTAGCGGGGGGGTACAATGAGCAGTTCTTC. Its translation: CASSEVLAGGYNEQFF.

This clone was counted only a few times. The rearrangement joins TRBV2 to TRBJ2-7; D is unclear. In germline, CDR1 is SNHLY, CDR2 FYNNEI. With 3 bases removed from V and 5 bases from J, the gap between germline ends came to 5 bases. The CDR3 has 11 residues. In DNA form, the CDR3 reads TGTGCCAGCAGTGAGTTTAACGAGCAGTACTTC. This translates into CASSEFNEQYF.

This chain links TRBV5-1 with TRBJ2-5; no firm D call. V lost 0 bases and J lost 2, with 5 bases in between. The CDR3 totals 13 residues. Germline assignment: CDR1 SGHRS and CDR2 YFSETQ. CDR3 in DNA: TGCGCCAGCAGCTTGGCCAGTCAAGAGACCCAGTACTTC. It translates to CASSLASQETQYF.

The chain has TRBV19 and TRBJ2-1, with D possibly being TRBD2 (5 bases). V was trimmed by 7 bases and J by 2 bases, leaving 6 bases between them. Germline V gives CDR1 LNHDA, CDR2 SQIVND (reference sequence). The CDR3 has 12 residues. The CDR3 loop reads CASTGTYNEQFF. DNA for the CDR3: TGTGCCAGTACGGGGACCTACAATGAGCAGTTCTTC.

CDR3 region: CARQGEAFF. The CDR3 DNA follows: TGTGCCAGGCAGGGTGAAGCTTTCTTT. This rearrangement joins TRBV19 to TRBJ1-1; tentatively, D is TRBD1 (5 bases). Germline V lookup: CDR1 LNHDA, CDR2 SQIVND (reference sequence). This CDR3 spans 9 amino acids. The V end lost 9 bases, the J end lost 7 bases, and 6 bases lay between the germline ends. The complete variable domain, with remaining parts taken from reference TRBV19 and TRBJ1-1, reads DGGITQSPKYLFRKEGQNVTLSCEQNLNHDAMYWYRQDPGQGLRLIYYSQIVNDFQKGDIAEGYSVSREKKESFPLTVTSAQKNPTAFYLCARQGEAFFGQGTRLTVV.

V gene TRBV5-1 combines with J gene TRBJ1-4; D perhaps matches TRBD1 (6 bases). The V end lost 1 base, the J end lost 3 bases, and 7 bases lay between the germline ends. CDR1 is SGHRS and CDR2 is YFSETQ in the germline V gene. This CDR3 is 14 amino acids long. The CDR3 DNA follows: TGCGCCAGCAGCTTGAGGACAGCTAATGAAAAACTGTTTTTT. Translated, it gives CASSLRTANEKLFF.

J is TRBJ2-7 and V is TRBV9; 10 bases are a match to TRBD2. The CDR3 contains 16 residues. Germline values: CDR1 SGDLS, CDR2 YYNGEE. The J segment lost 6 bases and the V segment lost 0 bases, leaving 9 bases of the junction unmatched. The CDR3 loop is CASSVAAGGPIGEQYF. The CDR3 DNA reads TGTGCCAGCAGCGTAGCAGCGGGAGGGCCGATCGGCGAGCAGTACTTC. Full variable domain (remainder filled in from reference TRBV9 and TRBJ2-7): DSGVTQTPKHLITATGQRVTLRCSPRSGDLSVYWYQQSLDQGLQFLIQYYNGEERAKGNILERFSAQQFPDLHSELNLSSLELGDSALYFCASSVAAGGPIGEQYFGPGTRLTVT.

V is TRBV28 and J is TRBJ2-7; 12 bases agree with TRBD1. This CDR3 has 16 amino acids. The germline V gene has CDR1 MDHEN and CDR2 SYDVKM. The junction had 11 bases not matched to a gene; V was cut back by 2 bases and J by 9 bases. CDR3 nucleotides: TGTGCCAGCAGTTTAGGTGGGACAGGGGGCATCTTCGCGCAGTACTTC. Protein: CASSLGGTGGIFAQYF. The variable domain in full, with the rest retrieved from reference TRBV28 and TRBJ2-7, is DVKVTQSSRYLVKRTGEKVFLECVQDMDHENMFWYRQDPGLGLRLIYFSYDVKMKEKGDIPEGYSVSREKKERFSLILESASTNQTSMYLCASSLGGTGGIFAQYFGPGTRLTVT.